This T cell receptor beta chain was captured in a study of T cell repertoires in cytomegalovirus infection. As regards this clonotype: Its specificity is not known.

The CDR3 has 14 amino acids. The germline CDR1 and CDR2 sequences are SGHDT and YYEEEE. The V end was cut by 0 bases, the J end by 0 bases, with 4 bases between. TCRdb used MiXCR to reprocess the reads, holding one entry per CDR3 protein. Of under 150,000 distinct CDR3 sequences in the sample, more than 20% were seen once. This receptor was obtained from a human donor in good health (CMV status not recorded). Some clones in this sample may be carry-over from other donors' samples. Sequenced material: PBMCs, sequenced either directly or after in vitro stimulation (not recorded which). The chain uses TRBV5-6 and TRBJ2-4, with no clear D. The CDR3, as DNA: TGTGCCAGCAGCTTGGGAGTAGCCAAAAACATTCAGTACTTC. This gives the protein CASSLGVAKNIQYF.